This passage covers 26 T cell receptor beta chains from one sample sequenced in a study of cytomegalovirus exposure and HLA in healthy donors. PCR involved 60 Vbeta and 13 Jbeta primers. Here immunoSEQ multiplex PCR was the method, and the copy in TCRdb shows in-frame clones only, minus some. The data contain some 100,000 clones, around three quarters of them singletons. What was sequenced was PBMCs. All receptors derive from a female donor in good health and CMV-seropositive.

This clone was detected once. CDR3 loop: CASALRTGWRNTIYF. The CDR3 bases are TGTGCTAGTGCCCTACGAACAGGTTGGCGAAACACCATATATTTT. This chain links TRBV12-5 with TRBJ1-3, with TRBD1 as a possible D gene (5 bases). The V end lost 7 bases, the J end lost 5 bases, and 18 bases lay between the germline ends. The CDR3 runs to 15 residues. Germline values: CDR1 LGHNT, CDR2 FRNRAP.

In this sample, this clone turned up once. V usage is TRBV5-1 and J usage is TRBJ2-1; D might be TRBD2 (5 bases). Germline loops: CDR1 SGHRS, CDR2 YFSETQ. This CDR3 is 18 amino acids long. Trimming cost V 4 bases and J 5 bases, with 25 bases left between them. CDR3 nucleotides: TGCGCCAGCAGCCCGCGTAGGAGCGGAGTAAGCACTCACAATGAGCAGTTCTTC. Its protein is CASSPRRSGVSTHNEQFF.

The rearrangement joins TRBV4-1 to TRBJ2-1; D may be TRBD2 (6 bases). V was pared by 5 bases and J by 6 bases, with 14 bases between. The CDR3 covers 14 residues. CDR1 MGHRA and CDR2 YSYEKL come from the germline V gene. The CDR3: CASSARDSGNEQFF. CDR3 DNA sequence: TGCGCCAGCAGCGCCCGGGACTCCGGCAATGAGCAGTTCTTC.

The chain has TRBV9 and TRBJ1-1; 7 bases map to TRBD1. CDR1 and CDR2 (germline): SGDLS, YYNGEE. There are 15 residues in the CDR3. Trimming took 4 bases from V and 4 from J; bases not matched to a gene: 10. CDR3 sequence (DNA): TGTGCCAGCAGCACTAACAGGGGAGGAGTCACTGAAGCTTTCTTT. This gives the protein CASSTNRGGVTEAFF.

The CDR3 is CAWRDVGGPYEQYF. In DNA, the CDR3 is TGTGCCTGGAGAGACGTTGGGGGCCCCTACGAGCAGTACTTC. The chain joins TRBV30 to TRBJ2-7; D possibly corresponds to TRBD1 (6 bases). The V end lost 3 bases, the J end lost 2 bases, and 14 bases lay between the germline ends. This CDR3 has 14 amino acids. CDR1 is GTSNPN and CDR2 is SVGIG in the germline V gene (reference sequence).

The rearrangement joins TRBV27 to TRBJ2-4, with D perhaps matching TRBD2 (5 bases). V lost 2 bases and J 8 bases, leaving 13 bases between the germline ends. Germline CDR1 is MNHEY and CDR2 is SMNVEV (reference sequence). The CDR3 spans 14 residues. The CDR3 nucleotides read TGTGCCAGCAGTTTAACCCACCGGCGGGACATTCAGTACTTC. This encodes CASSLTHRRDIQYF.

The rearrangement joins TRBV5-1 to TRBJ1-2, with TRBD1 matching 8 bases. This CDR3 is built from 15 residues. Germline V CDR1 and CDR2: SGHRS, YFSETQ. V was pared by 0 bases and J by 4 bases, with 5 bases of the junction left unmatched. This CDR3 reads CASSLEGQAPYGYTF. CDR3 sequence (DNA): TGCGCCAGCAGCTTGGAGGGACAGGCGCCCTATGGCTACACCTTC.

This chain connects TRBV7-2 to TRBJ2-2; 11 bases fit TRBD2. This CDR3 is 15 amino acids long. CDR1 and CDR2 (germline): SGHTA, FQGNSA. The ends lost 5 bases at V and 6 bases at J; junction bases unmatched: 5. CDR3 region: CASSLSGRAPGELFF. Here the CDR3 DNA reads TGTGCCAGCAGCCTTAGCGGGAGGGCCCCCGGGGAGCTGTTTTTT.

The chain joins TRBV11-2 to TRBJ1-1, with a tentative D call TRBD1 (6 bases). Germline V gives CDR1 SGHAT, CDR2 FQNNGV. The CDR3 contains 13 residues. Trimming pared 6 bases from V and 1 base from J, leaving 9 bases between. CDR3 residues: CASRGGENTEAFF. Here the CDR3 DNA reads TGTGCCAGCAGAGGGGGAGAGAACACTGAAGCTTTCTTT. Combining the CDR3 with reference TRBV11-2 and TRBJ1-1 gives the whole variable domain EAGVAQSPRYKIIEKRQSVAFWCNPISGHATLYWYQQILGQGPKLLIQFQNNGVVDDSQLPKDRFSAERLKGVDSTLKIQPAKLEDSAVYLCASRGGENTEAFFGQGTRLTVV.

This clone has a handful of counts. The chain recombines TRBV4-3 with TRBJ2-1; 8 bases align to TRBD2. The CDR3 spans 14 residues. Germline loops: CDR1 LGHNA, CDR2 YSLEER. V lost 4 bases, J lost 9 bases, and 8 bases stayed unmatched. Here the CDR3 reads CASSRSPTSGEQFF. DNA for the CDR3: TGCGCCAGCAGCCGCTCTCCCACTAGCGGTGAGCAGTTCTTC.

The chain joins TRBV2 to TRBJ1-1, with TRBD1 as a possible D gene (6 bases). Germline V CDR1 and CDR2: SNHLY, FYNNEI. The CDR3 runs 14 residues. V was trimmed by 5 bases and J by 0 bases, leaving 10 bases between them. The CDR3 here is CASSYRALNTEAFF. The CDR3 region has the DNA TGTGCCAGCAGTTACAGGGCGCTGAACACTGAAGCTTTCTTT.

The rearrangement links TRBV7-2 to TRBJ1-5; D is unclear. CDR3 length equals 14 residues. Trimming left V 5 bases short and J 6 bases short, with 14 bases between. Germline CDR1 is SGHTA and CDR2 is FQGNSA. This chain's CDR3 is CASSLGQSGQPQHF. In DNA, the CDR3 is TGTGCCAGCAGCCTTGGCCAGTCGGGTCAGCCCCAGCATTTT.

The rearrangement uses TRBV6-6 and TRBJ2-5; maybe TRBD1 (6 bases). CDR3 length: 14 residues. Trimming left V 4 bases short and J 3 bases short, with 12 bases between. CDR1 and CDR2 (germline): MNHNY, SVGAGI (reference sequence). CDR3 loop: CASSSDHREETQYF. CDR3 nucleotide sequence: TGTGCCAGCAGTTCCGACCACAGGGAAGAGACCCAGTACTTC.

The V gene is TRBV7-8, the J gene TRBJ2-5, with 7 bases fitting TRBD1. CDR3 length equals 13 residues. V lost 5 bases, J lost 2 bases, and 2 bases stayed unmatched. Germline V gene lookup returns CDR1 SGHVS and CDR2 FQNEAQ. CDR3 protein: CASSRDRQETQYF. CDR3 coding DNA: TGTGCCAGCAGCAGGGACAGACAAGAGACCCAGTACTTC.

A few counts support this clone. The chain is built from TRBV5-4 and TRBJ2-7, with 10 bases matching TRBD2. This CDR3 is 15 amino acids long. Per the germline V gene, CDR1 is SGHNT and CDR2 is YYREEE (reference sequence). With 0 bases clipped from V and 5 bases from J, the junction kept 5 bases outside the gene matches. CDR3 residues: CASSLEPSGSNEQYF. In DNA form, the CDR3 reads TGTGCCAGCAGCTTGGAGCCTAGCGGGAGCAACGAGCAGTACTTC.

This chain connects TRBV14 to TRBJ1-2; possible D gene TRBD1, 6 bases. Germline loops: CDR1 SGHDN, CDR2 FVKESK. The CDR3 length is 13 residues. The V gene lost 5 bases and the J gene lost 4 bases, with 11 bases spanning the gap. The CDR3 here is CASSSGQLYGYTF. The CDR3 DNA reads TGTGCCAGCAGCTCCGGACAGCTCTATGGCTACACCTTC.

The chain employs TRBV5-8 and TRBJ2-3, with TRBD1 as a possible D gene (6 bases). V lost 4 bases and J lost 0, with 12 bases in between. Germline assignment: CDR1 SGHTS and CDR2 YDEGEE. CDR3 length: 15 residues. The CDR3 bases are TGTGCCAGCAGCCCCCGACAGGCTAGCACAGATACGCAGTATTTT. Residues: CASSPRQASTDTQYF.

The chain uses TRBV5-1 and TRBJ2-3, with TRBD1 as a possible D gene (5 bases). The ends were cut back, 0 bases at V and 4 bases at J, with 12 bases in the middle. CDR1 and CDR2 from the germline V gene are SGHRS and YFSETQ. This CDR3 comprises 15 residues. CDR3 DNA: TGCGCCAGCAGCTTGGAAAGGGGAAAGTCAGATACGCAGTATTTT. Its protein is CASSLERGKSDTQYF.

This clone was detected only a few times. The rearrangement uses TRBV7-2 and TRBJ1-5; no firm D call. CDR1 is SGHTA, CDR2 FQGNSA, per germline. Trimming took 5 bases from V and 5 from J, leaving 25 bases between them. The CDR3 has 18 amino acids. CDR3 DNA: TGTGCCAGCAGCGTCGCCACGAGTGCCGGTCATCCATATCAGCCCCAGCATTTT. The encoded protein is CASSVATSAGHPYQPQHF.

V is TRBV4-3 and J is TRBJ2-2; D might be TRBD1 (6 bases). In germline, CDR1 is LGHNA, CDR2 YSLEER. The CDR3 sequence is 17 residues long. Trimming took off 3 bases at V and 9 bases at J, with 23 bases between the two ends. The CDR3: CASSQKNRGWGHRELFF. For the CDR3, the DNA is TGCGCCAGCAGCCAGAAGAACCGGGGATGGGGGCACCGGGAGCTGTTTTTT.

The chain joins TRBV10-2 to TRBJ2-2; D uncertain. The CDR3 has 13 amino acids. CDR1 WSHSY and CDR2 SAAADI come from the germline V gene. V lost 2 bases and J lost 4, with 5 bases in between. The CDR3 region is CASSELGTGELFF. DNA for the CDR3: TGCGCCAGCAGTGAGCTCGGCACCGGGGAGCTGTTTTTT.

The V call is TRBV4-1, the J call TRBJ2-1, with a possible D match to TRBD2 (6 bases). Trimming removed 0 bases from V and 0 bases from J, with 12 bases in between. The germline V gene has CDR1 MGHRA and CDR2 YSYEKL. The CDR3 length is 17 residues. CDR3 sequence reads: CASSQEVAVHSYNEQFF. The CDR3 DNA reads as TGCGCCAGCAGCCAAGAGGTAGCGGTACACTCCTACAATGAGCAGTTCTTC.

The rearrangement links TRBV5-1 to TRBJ2-5; 13 nucleotides agree with TRBD2. The ends lost 0 bases at V and 3 bases at J; junction bases unmatched: 8. The CDR3 loop spans 18 amino acids. Germline V CDR1 and CDR2: SGHRS, YFSETQ. This CDR3 is CASSLGWTSGSREETQYF. The CDR3, as DNA: TGCGCCAGCAGCTTGGGGTGGACTAGCGGGAGTAGAGAAGAGACCCAGTACTTC.

Concerning this clone itself: Other DNA sequences within the sample encode an identical CDR3. The chain carries TRBV5-1 and TRBJ1-1, with D possibly TRBD1 on 5 matching bases. The CDR3 sequence is 13 residues long. Germline V gene sequence: CDR1 SGHRS, CDR2 YFSETQ. With 3 bases removed from V and 5 bases from J, the gap between germline ends came to 11 bases. The CDR3 nucleotides read TGCGCCAGCAGCTCAACCGGGGGGACTGAAGCTTTCTTT. Encoded protein: CASSSTGGTEAFF.

The chain joins TRBV6-5 to TRBJ2-7, with a possible D match to TRBD2 (6 bases). Trimming left V 2 bases short and J 0 bases short, with 14 bases between. The CDR3 runs to 16 residues. Germline V lookup: CDR1 MNHEY, CDR2 SVGAGI. The CDR3 DNA sequence: TGTGCCAGCAGTTACGACATGGGGAGGAGCTCCTACGAGCAGTACTTC. Protein sequence: CASSYDMGRSSYEQYF.

The J gene is TRBJ1-1, the V gene TRBV5-1, with 9 bases identical to TRBD1. CDR1 and CDR2 (germline): SGHRS, YFSETQ. V gave up 7 bases and J gave up 2 bases; unmatched junction bases: 3. The CDR3 runs to 13 residues. The CDR3 DNA is TGCGCCAGCGGGGGACAGGGTAACACTGAAGCTTTCTTT. This sequence encodes CASGGQGNTEAFF.